This T cell receptor beta chain originates from a study of cytomegalovirus exposure and HLA in healthy donors. The CDR3 is made up of 14 amino acids. Germline values: CDR1 MGHDK, CDR2 SYGVNS. The junction had 8 bases not matched to a gene; V was cut back by 8 bases and J by 5 bases. 13 Jbeta primers and 60 Vbeta primers were used for the PCR. Method: immunoSEQ multiplex PCR; TCRdb's copy keeps in-frame clones and lacks some. Among around 96,000 clones listed, 64% were seen once. This chain connects TRBV25-1 to TRBJ1-5, with 8 bases aligning to TRBD1. The sequencing sample was made of PBMCs. The TCR originated in a man between 60 and 75 years old in good health and CMV-seronegative. This CDR3 reads CASYGTGWDQPQHF. The CDR3 region has the DNA TGTGCCAGCTACGGGACAGGCTGGGATCAGCCCCAGCATTTT.